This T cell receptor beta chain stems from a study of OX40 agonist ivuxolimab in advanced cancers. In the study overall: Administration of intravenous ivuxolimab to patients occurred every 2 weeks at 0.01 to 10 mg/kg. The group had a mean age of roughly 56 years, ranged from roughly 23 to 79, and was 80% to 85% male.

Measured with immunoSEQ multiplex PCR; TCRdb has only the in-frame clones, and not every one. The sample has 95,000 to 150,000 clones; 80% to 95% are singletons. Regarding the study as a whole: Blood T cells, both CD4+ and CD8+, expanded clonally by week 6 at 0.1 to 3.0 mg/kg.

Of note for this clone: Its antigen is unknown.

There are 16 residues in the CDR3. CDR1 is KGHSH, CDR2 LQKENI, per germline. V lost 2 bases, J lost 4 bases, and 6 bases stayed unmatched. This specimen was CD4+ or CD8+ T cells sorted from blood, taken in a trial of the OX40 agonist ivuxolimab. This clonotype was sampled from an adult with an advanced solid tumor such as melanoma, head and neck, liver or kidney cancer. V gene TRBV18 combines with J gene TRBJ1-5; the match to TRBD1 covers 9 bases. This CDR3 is CASSPTGTGTNQPQHF. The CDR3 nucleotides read TGTGCCAGCTCACCAACGGGGACAGGGACAAATCAGCCCCAGCATTTT.